This TCR beta chain is drawn from a study of neurological immune-mediated disorders. Study results and caveats: When the repertoires were grouped phylogenetically, those of 18 of the 34 multiple sclerosis patients came together in a single cluster of related CDR3 sequences, which points to a possible repertoire-level signature. CDR3 amino acid sequences found in expanded clones were never shared across subjects, suggesting private repertoires in all groups. Clinical features showed no association with the multiple sclerosis repertoire cluster, and MRI features showed none either.

TCRdb re-derived calls from the 5' RACE reads in MiXCR, one entry per CDR3 protein. Here the sample spans about 33,000 distinct CDR3 sequences, about 1.4% being singletons. Many counts were recorded for this clonotype. The antigen remains undetermined. The CDR3 is 14 amino acids. CDR1 and CDR2 (germline): MNHNY, SVGAGI (reference sequence). V was cut by 7 bases and J by 4 bases, with 16 bases left in between. The unsorted libraries were generated from a total of 2 million PBMCs, which had been stored in RNAlater at -80 C. The TCR originated in a woman aged 25 to 45 with multiple sclerosis. Material: PBMCs. This sequence joins TRBV6-6 and TRBJ2-5; tentatively, D is TRBD2 (7 bases). DNA for the CDR3: TGTGCCAGCACCAGGGGCGGGGGCGGAGAGACCCAGTACTTC. The encoded protein is CASTRGGGGETQYF.